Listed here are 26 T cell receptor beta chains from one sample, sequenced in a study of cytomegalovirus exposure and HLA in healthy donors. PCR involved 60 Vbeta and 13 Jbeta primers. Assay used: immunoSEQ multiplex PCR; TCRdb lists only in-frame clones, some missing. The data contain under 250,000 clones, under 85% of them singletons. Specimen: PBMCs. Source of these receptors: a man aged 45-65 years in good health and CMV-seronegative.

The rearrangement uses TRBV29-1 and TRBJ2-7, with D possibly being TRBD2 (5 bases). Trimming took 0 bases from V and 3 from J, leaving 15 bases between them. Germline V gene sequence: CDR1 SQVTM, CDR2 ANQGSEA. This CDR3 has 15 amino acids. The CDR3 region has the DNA TGCAGCGTTGAAGAGCCGGGAACTACCGTCTACGAGCAGTACTTC. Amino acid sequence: CSVEEPGTTVYEQYF.

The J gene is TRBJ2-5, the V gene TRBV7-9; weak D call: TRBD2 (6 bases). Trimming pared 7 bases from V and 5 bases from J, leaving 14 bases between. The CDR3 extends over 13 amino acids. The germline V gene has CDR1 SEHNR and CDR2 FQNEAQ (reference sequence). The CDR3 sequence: CASIRSAGETQYF. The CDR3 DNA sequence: TGTGCCAGCATCCGTAGCGCGGGGGAGACCCAGTACTTC.

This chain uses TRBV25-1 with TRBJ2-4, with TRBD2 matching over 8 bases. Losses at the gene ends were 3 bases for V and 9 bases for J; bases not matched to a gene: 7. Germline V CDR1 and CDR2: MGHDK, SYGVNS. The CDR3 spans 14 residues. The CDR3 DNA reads TGTGCCAGCAGTGACTCAGCGGGAGTTGGCATTCAGTACTTC. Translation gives CASSDSAGVGIQYF.

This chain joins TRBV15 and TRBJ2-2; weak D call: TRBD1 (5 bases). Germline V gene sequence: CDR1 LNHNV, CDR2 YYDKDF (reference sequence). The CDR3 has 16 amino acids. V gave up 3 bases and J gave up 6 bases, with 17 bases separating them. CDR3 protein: CATSSTRQSGAGELFF. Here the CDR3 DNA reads TGTGCCACCAGCAGCACCAGACAGAGTGGGGCCGGGGAGCTGTTTTTT.

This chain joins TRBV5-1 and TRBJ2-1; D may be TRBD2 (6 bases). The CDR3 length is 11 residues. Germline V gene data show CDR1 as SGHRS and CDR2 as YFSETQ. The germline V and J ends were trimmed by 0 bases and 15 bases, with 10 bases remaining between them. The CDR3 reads CASSLGGVAFF. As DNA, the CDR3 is TGCGCCAGCAGCTTGGGGGGGGTAGCGTTCTTC. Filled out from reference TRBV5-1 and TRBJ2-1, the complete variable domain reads KAGVTQTPRYLIKTRGQQVTLSCSPISGHRSVSWYQQTPGQGLQFLFEYFSETQRNKGNFPGRFSGRQFSNSRSEMNVSTLELGDSALYLCASSLGGVAFFGPGTRLTVL.

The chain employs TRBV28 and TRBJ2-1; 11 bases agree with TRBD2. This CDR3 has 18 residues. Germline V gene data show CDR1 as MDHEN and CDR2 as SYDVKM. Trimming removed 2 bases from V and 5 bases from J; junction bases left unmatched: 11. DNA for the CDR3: TGTGCCAGCAGTTTACTCCCCCTTACTAGCGGGAGAGACAATGAGCAGTTCTTC. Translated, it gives CASSLLPLTSGRDNEQFF.

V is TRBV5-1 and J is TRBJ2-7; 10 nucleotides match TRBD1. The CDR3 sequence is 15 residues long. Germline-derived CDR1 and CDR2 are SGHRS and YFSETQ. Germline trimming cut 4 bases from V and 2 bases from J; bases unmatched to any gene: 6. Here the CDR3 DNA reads TGCGCCAGCAGCGCCCGACAGGGGGCTGCCTACGAGCAGTACTTC. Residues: CASSARQGAAYEQYF.

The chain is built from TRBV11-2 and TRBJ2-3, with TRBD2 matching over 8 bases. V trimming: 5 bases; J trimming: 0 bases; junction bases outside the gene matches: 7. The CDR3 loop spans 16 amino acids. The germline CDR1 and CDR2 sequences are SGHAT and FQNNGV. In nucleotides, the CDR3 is TGTGCCAGCAGCCCAGAAGCGGGAGCTAGCACAGATACGCAGTATTTT. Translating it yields CASSPEAGASTDTQYF.

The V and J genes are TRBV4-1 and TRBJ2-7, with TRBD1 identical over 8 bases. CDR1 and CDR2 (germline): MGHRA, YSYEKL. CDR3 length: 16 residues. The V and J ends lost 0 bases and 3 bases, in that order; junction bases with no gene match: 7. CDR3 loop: CASSQDTQGANYEQYF. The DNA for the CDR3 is TGCGCCAGCAGCCAAGATACTCAGGGGGCAAACTACGAGCAGTACTTC.

The CDR3 here is CASSSQGRDGYTF. For the CDR3, the DNA is TGTGCCAGCAGCTCACAGGGGCGGGACGGCTACACCTTC. J is TRBJ1-2 and V is TRBV7-9; 7 bases fit TRBD1. The V and J ends lost 4 bases and 8 bases, in that order; junction bases with no gene match: 7. This CDR3 contains 13 residues. Germline CDR1 is SEHNR and CDR2 is FQNEAQ (reference sequence).

In nucleotides, the CDR3 is TGTGCCTGGAGTGTTTACAGGGGATATAATTCCCTTATGAACACTGAAGCTTTCTTT. Encoded protein: CAWSVYRGYNSLMNTEAFF. This chain connects TRBV30 to TRBJ1-1, with 7 positions matching TRBD1. This CDR3 spans 19 amino acids. V lost 0 bases to trimming and J lost 0 bases; unmatched junction nucleotides: 16. Per the germline V gene, CDR1 is GTSNPN and CDR2 is SVGIG (reference sequence). The variable domain in full, with the rest retrieved from reference TRBV30 and TRBJ1-1, is SQTIHQWPATLVQPVGSPLSLECTVEGTSNPNLYWYRQAAGRGLQLLFYSVGIGQISSEVPQNLSASRPQDRQFILSSKKLLLSDSGFYLCAWSVYRGYNSLMNTEAFFGQGTRLTVV.

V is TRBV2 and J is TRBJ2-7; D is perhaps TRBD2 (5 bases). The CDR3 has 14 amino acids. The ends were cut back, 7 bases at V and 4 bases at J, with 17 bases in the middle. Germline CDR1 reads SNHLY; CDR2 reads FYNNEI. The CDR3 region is CASTRTGYWYEQYF. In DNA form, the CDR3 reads TGTGCCAGCACCAGGACGGGGTATTGGTACGAGCAGTACTTC. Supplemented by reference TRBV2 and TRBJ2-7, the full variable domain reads EPEVTQTPSHQVTQMGQEVILRCVPISNHLYFYWYRQILGQKVEFLVSFYNNEISEKSEIFDDQFSVERPDGSNFTLKIRSTKLEDSAMYFCASTRTGYWYEQYFGPGTRLTVT.

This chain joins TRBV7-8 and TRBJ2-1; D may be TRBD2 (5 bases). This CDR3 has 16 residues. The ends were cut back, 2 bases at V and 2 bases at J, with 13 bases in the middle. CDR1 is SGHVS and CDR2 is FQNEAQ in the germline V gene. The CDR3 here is CASSLIGRWTYNEQFF. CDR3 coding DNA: TGTGCCAGCAGCTTAATAGGGAGATGGACCTACAATGAGCAGTTCTTC.

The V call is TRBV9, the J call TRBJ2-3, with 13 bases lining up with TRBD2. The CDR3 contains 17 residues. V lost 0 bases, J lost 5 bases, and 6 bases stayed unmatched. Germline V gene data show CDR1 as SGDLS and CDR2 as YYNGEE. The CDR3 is CASSVGTSGREIDTQYF. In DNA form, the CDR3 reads TGTGCCAGCAGCGTAGGTACTAGCGGGAGGGAAATAGATACGCAGTATTTT.

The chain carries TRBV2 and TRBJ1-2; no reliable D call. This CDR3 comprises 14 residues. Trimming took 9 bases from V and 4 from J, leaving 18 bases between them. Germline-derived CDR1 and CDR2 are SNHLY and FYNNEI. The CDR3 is CASTNEESVYGYTF. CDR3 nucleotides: TGTGCCAGTACAAATGAGGAATCTGTCTATGGCTACACCTTC.

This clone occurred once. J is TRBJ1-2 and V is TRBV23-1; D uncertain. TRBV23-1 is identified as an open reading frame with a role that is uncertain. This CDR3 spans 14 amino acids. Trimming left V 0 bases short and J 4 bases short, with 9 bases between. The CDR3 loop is CASSQSCRLYGYTF. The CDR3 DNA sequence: TGCGCCAGCAGTCAATCTTGCAGGCTCTATGGCTACACCTTC.

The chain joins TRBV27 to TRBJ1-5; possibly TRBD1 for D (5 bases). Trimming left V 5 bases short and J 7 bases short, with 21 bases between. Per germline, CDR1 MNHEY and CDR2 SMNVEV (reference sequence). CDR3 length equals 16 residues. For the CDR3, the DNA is TGTGCCAGCAGTCACAGAGGATCGGGGGGTCGGCAGCCCCAGCATTTT. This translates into CASSHRGSGGRQPQHF.

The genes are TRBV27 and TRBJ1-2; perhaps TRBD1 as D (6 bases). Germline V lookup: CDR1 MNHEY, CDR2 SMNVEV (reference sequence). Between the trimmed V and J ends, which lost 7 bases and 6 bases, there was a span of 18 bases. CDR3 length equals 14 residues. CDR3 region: CASTPDSNSNGYTF. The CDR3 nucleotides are TGTGCCAGCACCCCGGACAGCAATTCCAATGGCTACACCTTC.

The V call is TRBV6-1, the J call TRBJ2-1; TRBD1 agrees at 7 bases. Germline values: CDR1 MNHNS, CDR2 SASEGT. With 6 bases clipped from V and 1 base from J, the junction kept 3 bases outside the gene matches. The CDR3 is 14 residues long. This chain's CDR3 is CASRDRSSYNEQFF. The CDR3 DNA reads TGTGCCAGCAGGGACAGGAGTTCCTACAATGAGCAGTTCTTC.

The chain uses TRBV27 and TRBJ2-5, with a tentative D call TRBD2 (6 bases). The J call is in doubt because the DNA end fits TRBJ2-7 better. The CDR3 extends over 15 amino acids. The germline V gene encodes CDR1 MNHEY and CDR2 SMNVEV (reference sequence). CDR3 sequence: CASSFSGGVSYEQYF. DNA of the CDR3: TGTGCCAGCAGTTTCTCCGGCGGGGTCTCCTACGAGCAGTACTTC.

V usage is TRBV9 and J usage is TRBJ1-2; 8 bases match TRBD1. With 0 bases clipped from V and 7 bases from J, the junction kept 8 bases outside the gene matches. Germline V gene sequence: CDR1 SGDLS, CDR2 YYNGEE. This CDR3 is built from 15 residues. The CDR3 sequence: CASSVARGRRGGYTF. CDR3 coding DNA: TGTGCCAGCAGCGTAGCCAGGGGGCGAAGAGGTGGCTACACCTTC.

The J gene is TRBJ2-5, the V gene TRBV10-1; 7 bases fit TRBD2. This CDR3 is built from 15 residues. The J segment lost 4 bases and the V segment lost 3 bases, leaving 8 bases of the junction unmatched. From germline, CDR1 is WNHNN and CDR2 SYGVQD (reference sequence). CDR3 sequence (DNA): TGCGCCAGCAGTGAAGGTGGACTAGGCCGAGAGACCCAGTACTTC. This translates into CASSEGGLGRETQYF.

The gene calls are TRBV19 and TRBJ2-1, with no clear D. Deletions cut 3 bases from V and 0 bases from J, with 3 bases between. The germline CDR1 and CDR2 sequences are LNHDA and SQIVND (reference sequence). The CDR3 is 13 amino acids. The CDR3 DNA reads TGTGCCAGTAGTATCTCCTCCTACAATGAGCAGTTCTTC. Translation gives CASSISSYNEQFF.

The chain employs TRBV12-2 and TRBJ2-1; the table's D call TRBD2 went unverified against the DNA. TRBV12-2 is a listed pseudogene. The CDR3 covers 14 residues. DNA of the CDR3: TGTGCAAGTCGGGCACGGAAGCGCCACAATGAGCAGTTCTTC. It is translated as CASRARKRHNEQFF.

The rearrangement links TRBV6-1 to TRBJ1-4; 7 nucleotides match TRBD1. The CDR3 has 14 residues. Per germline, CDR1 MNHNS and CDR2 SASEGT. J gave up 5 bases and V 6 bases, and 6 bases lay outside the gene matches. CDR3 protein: CASSPGQRNEKLFF. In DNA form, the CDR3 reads TGTGCCAGCAGCCCGGGACAGAGAAATGAAAAACTGTTTTTT.

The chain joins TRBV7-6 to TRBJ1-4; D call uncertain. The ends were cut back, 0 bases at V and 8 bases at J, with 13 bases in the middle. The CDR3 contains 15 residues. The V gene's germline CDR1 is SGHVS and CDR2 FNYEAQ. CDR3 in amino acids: CASSLAARSDEKLFF. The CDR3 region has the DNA TGTGCCAGCAGCTTAGCAGCCAGGTCCGACGAAAAACTGTTTTTT.